This T cell receptor beta chain was sequenced in a study of CD8 T cells in ankylosing spondylitis. Study outcomes and limitations: The authors found the disease-linked clones to be CD8+ and relatively rare in peripheral blood. Reports say disease-linked clones showed up significantly more in matched ankylosing spondylitis synovial fluid. There was a TCR beta motif, made of several highly homologous variants, that appeared characteristic of ankylosing spondylitis blood. Previous work reported some of these motif variants in the synovial fluid and blood of reactive arthritis.

As concerns this clonotype: Its target is unknown.

Each TCR beta library was made by quantitative 5'-RACE that incorporated molecular barcodes. TCRdb reanalysed the 5' RACE reads using MiXCR and keeps one entry per CDR3 protein. The profile shows a few hundred thousand distinct CDR3 sequences, 17% of them singletons. CDR1 and CDR2 (germline): LGHDT, YNNKEL (reference sequence). V gave up 4 bases and J gave up 4 bases, with 13 bases separating them. The CDR3 consists of 15 residues. The sequenced sample was blood, either unsorted or a sorted T cell fraction (not recorded which). This chain connects TRBV3-1 to TRBJ1-4; D is perhaps TRBD1 (5 bases). The receptor comes from a male donor with ankylosing spondylitis. CDR3 loop: CASSRGGPLNEKLFF. The CDR3 nucleotides are TGTGCCAGCAGCCGCGGGGGACCCCTTAATGAAAAACTGTTTTTT.